This TCR beta chain was obtained from a study of blood T cells in healthy people across ages. Using a J-beta primer mix together with a sample-barcoded 5' primer, a second PCR was run for roughly 6 to 11 cycles. TCRdb analysed the 5' RACE reads with MiXCR anew, one entry per CDR3 protein. Among some 790,000 distinct CDR3 sequences listed, under 30% were seen once. With 3 bases removed from V and 9 bases from J, the gap between germline ends came to 9 bases. This CDR3 has 12 residues. Germline CDR1 SGHTA, CDR2 FQGNSA. This clonotype was detected many times. The sequencing sample was made of blood. This chain connects TRBV7-2 to TRBJ2-1, with unresolved D. This sequence was found in an elderly woman in good health. CDR3 sequence (DNA): TGTGCCAGCAGCTTGGCAGTACCTGAGCAGTTCTTC. This translates into CASSLAVPEQFF.